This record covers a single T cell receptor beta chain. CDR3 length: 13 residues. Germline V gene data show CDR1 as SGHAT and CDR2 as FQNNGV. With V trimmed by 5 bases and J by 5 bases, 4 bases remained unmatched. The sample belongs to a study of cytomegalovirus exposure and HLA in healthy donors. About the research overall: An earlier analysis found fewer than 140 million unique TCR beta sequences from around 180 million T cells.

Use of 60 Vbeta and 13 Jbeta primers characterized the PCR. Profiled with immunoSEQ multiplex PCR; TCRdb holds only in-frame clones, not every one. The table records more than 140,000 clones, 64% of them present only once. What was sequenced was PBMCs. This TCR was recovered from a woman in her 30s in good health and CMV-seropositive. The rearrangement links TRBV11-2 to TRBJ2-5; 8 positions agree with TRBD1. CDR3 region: CASSQGAGETQYF. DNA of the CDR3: TGTGCCAGCAGCCAGGGGGCGGGGGAGACCCAGTACTTC.